The 27 T cell receptor beta chains below all came from one sample that was sequenced in a study of tumor and adjacent non-tumor tissue in lung cancer. No cell sorting was done before RNA was extracted from the tissue. TCRbeta libraries were built with three rounds of nested PCR, modified from ARM-PCR. TCRdb called the multiplex PCR reads again in MiXCR, with one record for every CDR3 protein. The sample holds roughly 67,000 distinct CDR3 sequences, just under 60% seen once. Source material: lung tumor tissue. Receptor source: a man in his fifties with non-small cell lung cancer.

As for this clonotype: At one end the junction does not follow the germline gene, possibly because of a read error. This chain connects TRBV7-8 to TRBJ2-3, with no clear D. CDR3 length: 15 amino acids. Per the germline V gene, CDR1 is SGHVS and CDR2 is FQNEAQ. The CDR3 loop is CASSLRVDWEDTEYF. The CDR3 nucleotides are TGTGCCAGTAGCCTACGGGTTGACTGGGAAGATACGGAGTATTTT. The full variable domain, completed using reference TRBV7-8 and TRBJ2-3, is GAGVSQSPRYKVAKRGQDVALRCDPISGHVSLFWYQQALGQGPEFLTYFQNEAQLDKSGLPSDRFFAERPEGSVSTLKIQRTQQEDSAVYLCASSLRVDWEDTEYFGPGTRLTVL.

Details on this clonotype: A much larger clone lies one base from this, so it may be a read error. The CDR3 DNA reads TGTGCCAGCAGTGATGCGCCTAGCGGGCTCAGCACAGATACGCAGTATTTT. Encoded protein: CASSDAPSGLSTDTQYF. V gene TRBV6-1 combines with J gene TRBJ2-3; TRBD2 matches 8 bases. Germline V gene lookup returns CDR1 MNHNS and CDR2 SASEGT. The CDR3 covers 17 residues. V gave up 3 bases and J gave up 0 bases; unmatched junction bases: 8.

This clonotype turned up a few times. Being one base from a much bigger clone, this may be a read error. J is TRBJ2-7 and V is TRBV29-1, with D tentatively TRBD2 (6 bases). This CDR3 is built from 15 residues. Germline V gene lookup returns CDR1 SQVTM and CDR2 ANQGSEA. V lost 1 base, J lost 7 bases, and 20 bases lay in between. The CDR3 spells CSVEACSGGTEEQYF. The CDR3 bases are TGCAGCGTTGAAGCGTGTAGCGGAGGGACTGAGGAGCAGTACTTC.

Comments on this clonotype: A much larger clone differs by one base, so this may be a read error. This chain links TRBV20-1 with TRBJ2-7; D assignment may be TRBD1 or TRBD2 (5 bases each). CDR3 size: 14 residues. V dropped 1 base and J dropped 4 bases, with 14 bases sitting between them. Germline CDR1 and CDR2: DFQATT and SNEGSKA (reference sequence). The CDR3 sequence: CSARGQSRGYEQYV. The CDR3 nucleotides are TGCAGTGCTAGAGGGCAGTCGAGGGGTTACGAGCAGTACGTC.

A note on this clonotype: A much more abundant neighbour one base away suggests this may be a read error. The chain carries TRBV12-3 or TRBV12-4 and TRBJ2-7; 8 nucleotides agree with TRBD2. This CDR3 has 14 amino acids. This chain's CDR3 is CACRSGGVSREQYF. The CDR3 DNA is TGTGCCTGCAGATCCGGGGGGGTCTCACGCGAGCAGTACTTC.

This clonotype has a handful of counts. J is TRBJ2-5 and V is TRBV20-1; TRBD2 agrees at 10 bases. CDR1 DFQATT and CDR2 SNEGSKA come from the germline V gene (reference sequence). The J segment lost 4 bases and the V segment lost 4 bases, leaving 9 bases of the junction unmatched. The CDR3 sequence is 15 residues long. The DNA of the CDR3 is TGCAGTGCTACTATGGTCGGACTAGCGGTAGAGACCCAGTACTTC. It specifies CSATMVGLAVETQYF.

Concerning this clonotype: A much larger clone lies one base from this, so it may be a read error. This chain uses TRBV20-1 with TRBJ2-5, with 7 bases matching TRBD2. Germline values: CDR1 DFQATT, CDR2 SNEGSKA (reference sequence). The CDR3 totals 12 residues. The V and J ends lost 6 bases and 2 bases, in that order; junction bases with no gene match: 3. CDR3 sequence (DNA): TGCAGTGCAGGACTAGGGCAAGAGACCCAGTACTTC. It yields the protein CSAGLGQETQYF.

Of note for this clonotype: A clone one base away is much larger, so this may be a read error. The chain employs TRBV5-5 and TRBJ2-5; TRBD1 might be the D (6 bases). The CDR3 length is 14 residues. The germline V gene has CDR1 SGHKS and CDR2 YYEKEE (reference sequence). The CDR3 sequence: CAGSFWGQRETQYF. The DNA of the CDR3 is TGTGCCGGCAGCTTTTGGGGGCAGCGTGAGACCCAGTACTTC.

Worth noting for this clonotype: The conserved final phenylalanine or tryptophan is absent from the CDR3, which likely points to a read error. The chain combines TRBV29-1 with TRBJ2-7, with D perhaps TRBD2 (5 bases). Germline V CDR1 and CDR2: SQVTM, ANQGSEA. Trimming cost V 7 bases and J 1 base, with 20 bases left between them. The CDR3 covers 15 residues. CDR3 sequence: CSEVPGRLLSYEQYL. Here the CDR3 DNA reads TGCAGCGAGGTCCCGGGAAGGCTTCTTTCCTACGAGCAGTACCTC.

A remark on this clonotype: Because the CDR3 is missing its conserved closing phenylalanine or tryptophan, this is likely a read error. In nucleotides, the CDR3 is TGTGCCAGCAGTTCTGAACAGGGCGGCCCAGATACGCAGTATCTT. Amino acid sequence: CASSSEQGGPDTQYL. The gene calls are TRBV11-2 and TRBJ2-3; D is perhaps TRBD1 (6 bases). The CDR3 has 15 residues. Per the germline V gene, CDR1 is SGHAT and CDR2 is FQNNGV. V was pared by 6 bases and J by 4 bases, with 17 bases between.

Regarding this clonotype: A read error may produce the germline difference seen at one junction end. The chain uses TRBV29-1 and TRBJ1-2; D gene unclear. Germline assignment: CDR1 SQVTM and CDR2 ANQGSEA. This CDR3 is built from 11 residues. The CDR3 DNA reads TGCAGCATTTGGGGTGACTATGGCTTCACCTTC. Translation gives CSIWGDYGFTF.

This clonotype was seen repeatedly, ten times or more. The chain carries TRBV24-1 and TRBJ2-3; TRBD2 aligns across 7 bases. This CDR3 is built from 16 residues. With V trimmed by 0 bases and J by 3 bases, 5 bases remained unmatched. Germline CDR1 reads KGHDR; CDR2 reads SFDVKD. The DNA of the CDR3 is TGTGCCACCAGTGATTTGCCTTGGCGGGGGACAGATACGCAGTATTTT. This codes for CATSDLPWRGTDTQYF.

As for this clonotype: A much larger clone lies one base from this, so it may be a read error. This chain joins TRBV10-3 and TRBJ1-2; no firm D call. This CDR3 has 11 amino acids. Trimming pared 4 bases from V and 5 bases from J, leaving 5 bases between. CDR1 is ENHRY and CDR2 is SYGVKD in the germline V gene. CDR3 sequence: CAISVVYGYTF. The CDR3 nucleotides read TGTGCCATCAGTGTAGTGTATGGCTACACCTTC.

A note on this clonotype: At one end the junction does not follow the germline gene, possibly because of a read error. CDR3: CASRAGTDSGNTIYF. CDR3 bases: TGTGCCAGCAGGGCCGGGACAGACTCTGGAAATACCATATATTTT. The genes are TRBV28 and TRBJ1-3; 7 nucleotides align to TRBD1. Germline V CDR1 and CDR2: MDHEN, SYDVKM. CDR3 length: 15 amino acids.

This clonotype was counted between two and nine times. The rearrangement links TRBV12-3 or TRBV12-4 to TRBJ2-1, with 15 bases that match TRBD2. The CDR3 runs to 18 residues. J lost 8 bases, V lost 6 bases, and 14 bases had no gene match. CDR3 DNA: TGTGCCAGCAGCAGGAGGACTAGCGGGGGGGCCGATGCCCATGAGCAGTTCTTC. Protein product: CASSRRTSGGADAHEQFF.

Details on this clonotype: The junction shows a germline mismatch at one end, possibly a read error. CDR3 protein: CSVAQLSSYNEQLF. CDR3 coding DNA: TGCAGCGTTGCTCAACTGAGCTCCTACAATGAGCAGTTATTC. The V and J genes are TRBV29-1 and TRBJ2-1; unclear D gene. CDR1 and CDR2 (germline): SQVTM, ANQGSEA. There are 14 residues in the CDR3.

The CDR3 DNA sequence: TGTGCCAACAGCCAGACAGTGCGGGAGCAGTACTTC. Its protein product is CANSQTVREQYF. The rearrangement joins TRBV28 to TRBJ2-7, with D possibly being TRBD1 (5 bases). The length of the CDR3 is 12 residues. Trimming cost V 10 bases and J 7 bases, with 17 bases left between them. CDR1 MDHEN and CDR2 SYDVKM come from the germline V gene.

This chain joins TRBV20-1 and TRBJ1-2, with no clear D. Trimming cost V 3 bases and J 7 bases, with 12 bases left between them. The CDR3 runs to 12 residues. Germline V gives CDR1 DFQATT, CDR2 SNEGSKA (reference sequence). In nucleotides, the CDR3 is TGCAGTGCTAGTTCGCCTCAGAGTGGCTACACCTTC. This sequence encodes CSASSPQSGYTF.

About this clonotype: A much larger clone lies a single base off, so this may be a read error. This sequence joins TRBV7-9 and TRBJ1-4, with unresolved D. The germline CDR1 and CDR2 sequences are SEHNR and FQNEAQ (reference sequence). Trimming shortened V by 3 bases and J by 8 bases, and 16 bases separated the two germline ends. CDR3 length: 15 residues. CDR3 sequence (DNA): TGTGCCAGCAGCTTCTGGACGGGCGGAGAGGAAAAACTGTTTTTT. Its translation: CASSFWTGGEEKLFF.

This clonotype was observed a handful of times. A much bigger clone sits one base away, suggesting this may be a read error. The J gene is TRBJ2-5, the V gene TRBV4-1, with 8 bases fitting TRBD2. CDR1 MGHRA and CDR2 YSYEKL come from the germline V gene. There are 16 residues in the CDR3. The CDR3 region is CASSQVVYGGGEAQYF. The CDR3 DNA follows: TGCGCCAGCAGCCAAGTAGTTTACGGGGGGGGAGAGGCCCAGTACTTC.

The chain recombines TRBV13 with TRBJ2-1; 8 bases are shared with TRBD2. The V gene's germline CDR1 is PRHDT and CDR2 FYEKMQ (reference sequence). Trimming took 5 bases from V and 1 from J; bases not matched to a gene: 13. This CDR3 contains 18 residues. Here the CDR3 DNA reads TGTGCCAGCAGCCCACCTGGAGGTAGCGGGACATCCTACAATGAGCAGTTCTTC. This sequence encodes CASSPPGGSGTSYNEQFF.

This clonotype was recorded a few times. The rearrangement links TRBV5-1 to TRBJ2-7, with 8 positions matching TRBD1. The CDR3 has 14 residues. Germline V gene data show CDR1 as SGHRS and CDR2 as YFSETQ. The junction had 6 bases not matched to a gene; V was cut back by 4 bases and J by 3 bases. The CDR3 DNA reads as TGCGCCAGCAGCATGGGGACAGGCCTCTACGAGCAGTACTTC. Its translation: CASSMGTGLYEQYF.

As for this clonotype: The germline gene is not matched at one end of the junction; a read error may be the cause. Written as DNA, the CDR3 is TGCGCCAGAAGCGGGAACAGCGTCAGTAATCCACCCCTCCACTTT. It yields the protein CARSGNSVSNPPLHF. The chain has TRBV5-1 and TRBJ1-6; D uncertain. CDR3 length: 15 amino acids. CDR1 SGHRS and CDR2 YFSETQ come from the germline V gene.

As to this clonotype: This CDR3 fails to terminate in the conserved phenylalanine or tryptophan, so it likely reflects a read error. This sequence joins TRBV29-1 and TRBJ2-3; the D is unclear. The CDR3 covers 14 residues. The ends were cut back, 4 bases at V and 4 bases at J, with 15 bases in the middle. Looked up from germline, CDR1 is SQVTM and CDR2 is ANQGSEA. The CDR3 region has the DNA TGCAGCGTTGCGGGCCCATGGAGCGCAGATACGCAGTATTCT. Translation: CSVAGPWSADTQYS.

The J gene is TRBJ2-1, the V gene TRBV14, with 7 bases fitting TRBD2. Germline V gene lookup returns CDR1 SGHDN and CDR2 FVKESK. This CDR3 is 19 amino acids long. V lost 1 base and J lost 1; bases outside the gene matches: 13. CDR3 in amino acids: CASSQGTLLARRSYNEQFF. The CDR3 nucleotides are TGTGCCAGCAGCCAAGGCACGCTACTAGCGCGACGGTCCTACAATGAGCAGTTCTTC.

On this clonotype itself: A much larger clone sits a single nucleotide away, making a read error possible. This chain joins TRBV29-1 and TRBJ2-3, with 8 bases matching TRBD2. The length of the CDR3 is 16 residues. The germline V gene encodes CDR1 SQVTM and CDR2 ANQGSEA. Losses at the gene ends were 6 bases for V and 1 base for J; bases not matched to a gene: 12. CDR3 bases: TGCAGCGTCGAGACTAGCGATTTCGTCGGCACAGATACGCAGTATTTT. Protein: CSVETSDFVGTDTQYF.

As regards this clonotype: At one of its ends the junction is not consistent with the germline gene, which may arise from a read error. The genes are TRBV11-2 and TRBJ2-3; a weak D match, TRBD1 (6 bases). There are 16 residues in the CDR3. Germline assignment: CDR1 SGHAT and CDR2 FQNNGV. CDR3 sequence (DNA): TGTGTCAGCAGCTTAGTGCAGGGGTATTCGACAGATACGCAGTATTTT. Amino acid sequence: CVSSLVQGYSTDTQYF.